The entry that follows covers one T cell receptor (beta chain) sequence. RNA transcripts provided the template for amplifying TCR beta CDR3 regions. First-round RT-PCR with HTBI primers preceded a second-round multiplex PCR. In TCRdb, the multiplex PCR reads were re-called with MiXCR into one record per CDR3 protein. The data hold around 1.1 million distinct CDR3 sequences, with about two fifths observed a single time. The CDR3 is made up of 16 amino acids. Germline CDR1 and CDR2: SSHAT and FNYEAQ (reference sequence). V dropped 4 bases and J dropped 4 bases, with 19 bases sitting between them. Clinical symptoms, serum thyroxine, TRAb, thyroid ultrasound and orbital computed tomography formed the basis of diagnosis. This entry is derived from a study of Graves' ophthalmopathy and Graves' hyperthyroidism.

This TCR was sampled from an adult man with Graves' hyperthyroidism. The sample comprised peripheral blood or thyroid tissue (not recorded which). V and J are TRBV7-7 and TRBJ2-5; D is perhaps TRBD2 (6 bases). Here the CDR3 reads CASSSTAGTGGETQYF. CDR3 bases: TGTGCCAGCAGCTCAACAGCCGGGACCGGGGGAGAGACCCAGTACTTC.